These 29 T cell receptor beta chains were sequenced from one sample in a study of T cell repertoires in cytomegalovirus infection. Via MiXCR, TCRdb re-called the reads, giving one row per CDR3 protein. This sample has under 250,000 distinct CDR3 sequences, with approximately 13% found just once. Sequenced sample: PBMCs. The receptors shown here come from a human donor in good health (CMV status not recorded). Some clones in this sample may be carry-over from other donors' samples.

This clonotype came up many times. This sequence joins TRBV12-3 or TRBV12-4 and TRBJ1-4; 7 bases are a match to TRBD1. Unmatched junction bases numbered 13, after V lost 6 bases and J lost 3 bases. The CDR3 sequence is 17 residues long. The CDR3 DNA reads TGTGCCAGCAGCCCTTACAGGGGAAGACGGGCTAATGAAAAACTGTTTTTT. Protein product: CASSPYRGRRANEKLFF.

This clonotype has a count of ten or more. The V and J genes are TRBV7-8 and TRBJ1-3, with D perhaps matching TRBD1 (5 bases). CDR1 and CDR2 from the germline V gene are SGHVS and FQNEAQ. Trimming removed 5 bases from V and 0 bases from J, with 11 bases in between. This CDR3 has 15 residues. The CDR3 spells CASSRGTVSGNTIYF. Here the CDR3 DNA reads TGTGCCAGCAGCCGAGGGACGGTCTCTGGAAACACCATATATTTT.

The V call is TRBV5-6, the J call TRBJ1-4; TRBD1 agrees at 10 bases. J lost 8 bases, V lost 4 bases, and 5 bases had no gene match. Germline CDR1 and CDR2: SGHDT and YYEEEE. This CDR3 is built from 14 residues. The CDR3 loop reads CASSPGTGEEKLFF. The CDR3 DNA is TGTGCCAGCAGCCCCGGGACAGGGGAAGAAAAACTGTTTTTT.

CDR3 sequence reads: CSVFIEGPIQYF. The CDR3 DNA sequence: TGCAGTGTTTTTATAGAGGGCCCAATTCAGTACTTC. The V gene is TRBV20-1, the J gene TRBJ2-4; D perhaps matches TRBD2 (5 bases). V was clipped by 7 bases and J by 10 bases, with 17 bases between them. CDR3 length equals 12 residues. The germline gives CDR1 DFQATT, CDR2 SNEGSKA (reference sequence).

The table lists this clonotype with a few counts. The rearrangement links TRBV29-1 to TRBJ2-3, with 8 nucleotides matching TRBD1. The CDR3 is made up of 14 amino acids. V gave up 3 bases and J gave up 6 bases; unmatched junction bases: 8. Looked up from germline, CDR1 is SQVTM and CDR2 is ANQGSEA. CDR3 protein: CSVEGQGAPDTQYF. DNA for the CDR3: TGCAGCGTTGAGGGTCAGGGGGCGCCTGATACGCAGTATTTT.

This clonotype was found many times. The CDR3 sequence: CASSTADSSYEQYF. The CDR3 nucleotides read TGTGCCAGCAGCACCGCGGACAGCTCCTACGAGCAGTACTTC. The chain carries TRBV7-2 and TRBJ2-7, with D perhaps TRBD1 (6 bases). The V and J ends lost 5 bases and 0 bases respectively, with 11 bases between them. Germline values: CDR1 SGHTA, CDR2 FQGNSA. The length of the CDR3 is 14 residues.

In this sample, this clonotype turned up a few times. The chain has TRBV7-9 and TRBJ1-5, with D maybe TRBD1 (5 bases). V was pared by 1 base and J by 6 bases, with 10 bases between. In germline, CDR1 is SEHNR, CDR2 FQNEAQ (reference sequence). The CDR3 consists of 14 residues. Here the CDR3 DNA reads TGTGCCAGCAGCTTAGGCAGGGTTGGTCAGCCCCAGCATTTT. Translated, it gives CASSLGRVGQPQHF.

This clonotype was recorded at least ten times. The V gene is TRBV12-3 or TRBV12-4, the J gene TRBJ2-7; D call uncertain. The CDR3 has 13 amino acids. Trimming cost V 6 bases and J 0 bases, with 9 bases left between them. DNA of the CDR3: TGTGCCAGCAGGTCGTCCAGCTCCTACGAGCAGTACTTC. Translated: CASRSSSSYEQYF.

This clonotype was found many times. In DNA, the CDR3 is TGTGCCAGCAGCCACGCCCCGGACAGTTCCTACGAGCAGTACTTC. Its protein product is CASSHAPDSSYEQYF. The chain carries TRBV7-7 and TRBJ2-7; TRBD1 is a possible D gene (6 bases). CDR1 and CDR2 from the germline V gene are SSHAT and FNYEAQ (reference sequence). The V gene lost 5 bases and the J gene lost 1 base, with 15 bases spanning the gap. CDR3 size: 15 residues.

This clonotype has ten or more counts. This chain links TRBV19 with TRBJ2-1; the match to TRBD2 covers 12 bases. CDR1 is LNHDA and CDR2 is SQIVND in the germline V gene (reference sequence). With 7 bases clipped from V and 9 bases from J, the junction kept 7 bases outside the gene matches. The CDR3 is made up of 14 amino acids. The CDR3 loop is CASTSSGRAGEQFF. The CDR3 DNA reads TGTGCCAGTACTTCTAGCGGGAGGGCGGGTGAGCAGTTCTTC.

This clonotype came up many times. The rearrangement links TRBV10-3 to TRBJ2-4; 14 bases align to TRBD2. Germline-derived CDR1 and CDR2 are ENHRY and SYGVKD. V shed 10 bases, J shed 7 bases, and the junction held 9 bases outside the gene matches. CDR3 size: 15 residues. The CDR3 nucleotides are TGTGCCACCAAGGGGACTAGCGGGAGAGGGAACATTCAGTACTTC. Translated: CATKGTSGRGNIQYF.

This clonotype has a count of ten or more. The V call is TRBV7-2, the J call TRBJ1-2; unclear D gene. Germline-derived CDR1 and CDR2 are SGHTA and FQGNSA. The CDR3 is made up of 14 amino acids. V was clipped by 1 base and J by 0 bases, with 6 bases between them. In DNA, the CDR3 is TGTGCCAGCAGCTTAGGGACCTCTAACTATGGCTACACCTTC. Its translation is CASSLGTSNYGYTF.

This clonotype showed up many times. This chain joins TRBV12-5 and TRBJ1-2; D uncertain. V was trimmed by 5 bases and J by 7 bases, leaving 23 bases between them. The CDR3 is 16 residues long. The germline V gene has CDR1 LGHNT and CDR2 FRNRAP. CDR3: CASGPRPANPSSGYTF. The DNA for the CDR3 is TGTGCTAGTGGTCCACGGCCGGCGAACCCCTCTTCTGGCTACACCTTC.

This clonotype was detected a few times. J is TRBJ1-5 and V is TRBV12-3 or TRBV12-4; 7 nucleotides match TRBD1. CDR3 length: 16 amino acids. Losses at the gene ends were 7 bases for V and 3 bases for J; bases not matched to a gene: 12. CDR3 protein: CASIRTTQGVNQPQHF. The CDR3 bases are TGTGCCAGCATCCGAACCACTCAGGGGGTCAATCAGCCCCAGCATTTT.

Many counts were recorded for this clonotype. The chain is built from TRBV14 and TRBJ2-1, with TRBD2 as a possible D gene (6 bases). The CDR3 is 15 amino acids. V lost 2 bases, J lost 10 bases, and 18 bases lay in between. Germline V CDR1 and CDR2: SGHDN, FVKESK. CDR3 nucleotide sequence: TGTGCCAGCAGCCAAACGATGGGGACTCCAAGGGAGCAGTTCTTC. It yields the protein CASSQTMGTPREQFF. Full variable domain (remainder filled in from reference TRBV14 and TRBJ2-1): EAGVTQFPSHSVIEKGQTVTLRCDPISGHDNLYWYRRVMGKEIKFLLHFVKESKQDESGMPNNRFLAERTGGTYSTLKVQPAELEDSGVYFCASSQTMGTPREQFFGPGTRLTVL.

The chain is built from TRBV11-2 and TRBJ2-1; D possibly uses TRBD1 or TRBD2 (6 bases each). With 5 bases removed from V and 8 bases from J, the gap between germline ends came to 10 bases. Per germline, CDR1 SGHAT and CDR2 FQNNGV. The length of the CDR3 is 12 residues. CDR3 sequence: CASSPRGHEQFF. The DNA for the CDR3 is TGTGCCAGCAGCCCTCGGGGGCATGAGCAGTTCTTC.

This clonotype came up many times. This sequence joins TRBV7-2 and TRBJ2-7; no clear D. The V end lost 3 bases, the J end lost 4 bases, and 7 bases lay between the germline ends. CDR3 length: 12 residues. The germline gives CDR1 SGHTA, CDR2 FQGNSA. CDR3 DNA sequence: TGTGCCAGCAGCTTTAATGGGTACGAGCAGTACTTC. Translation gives CASSFNGYEQYF. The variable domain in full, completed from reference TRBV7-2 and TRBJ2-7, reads GAGVSQSPSNKVTEKGKDVELRCDPISGHTALYWYRQSLGQGLEFLIYFQGNSAPDKSGLPSDRFSAERTGGSVSTLTIQRTQQEDSAVYLCASSFNGYEQYFGPGTRLTVT.

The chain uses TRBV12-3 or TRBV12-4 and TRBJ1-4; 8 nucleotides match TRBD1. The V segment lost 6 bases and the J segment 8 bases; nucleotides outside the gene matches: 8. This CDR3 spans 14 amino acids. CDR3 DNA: TGTGCCAGCAGGAGACAGGGGATCGAGGAAAAACTGTTTTTT. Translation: CASRRQGIEEKLFF.

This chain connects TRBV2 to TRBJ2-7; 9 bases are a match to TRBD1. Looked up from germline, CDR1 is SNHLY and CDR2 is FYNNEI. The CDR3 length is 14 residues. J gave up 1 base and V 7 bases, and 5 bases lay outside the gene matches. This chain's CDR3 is CASKGTGSSYEQYF. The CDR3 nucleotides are TGTGCCAGCAAAGGGACAGGGTCGTCCTACGAGCAGTACTTC.

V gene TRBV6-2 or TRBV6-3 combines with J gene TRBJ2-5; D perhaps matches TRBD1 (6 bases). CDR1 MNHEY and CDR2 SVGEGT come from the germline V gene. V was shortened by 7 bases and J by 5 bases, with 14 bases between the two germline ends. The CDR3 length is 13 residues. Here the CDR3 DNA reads TGTGCCAGCACAAGGGGGTCATGGGAGACCCAGTACTTC. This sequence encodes CASTRGSWETQYF.

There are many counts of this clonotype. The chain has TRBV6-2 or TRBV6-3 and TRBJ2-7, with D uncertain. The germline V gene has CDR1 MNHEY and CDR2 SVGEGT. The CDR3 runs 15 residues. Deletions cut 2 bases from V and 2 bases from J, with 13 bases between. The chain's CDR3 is CASSYLKKVAYEQYF. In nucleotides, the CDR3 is TGTGCCAGCAGTTACCTGAAAAAGGTCGCCTACGAGCAGTACTTC.

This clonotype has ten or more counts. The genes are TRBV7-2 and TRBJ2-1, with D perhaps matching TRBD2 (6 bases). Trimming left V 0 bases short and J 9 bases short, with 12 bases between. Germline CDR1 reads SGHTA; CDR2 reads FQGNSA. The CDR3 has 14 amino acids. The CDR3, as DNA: TGTGCCAGCAGCTTAGCGGCGTCGGGGGTTGAGCAGTTCTTC. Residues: CASSLAASGVEQFF.

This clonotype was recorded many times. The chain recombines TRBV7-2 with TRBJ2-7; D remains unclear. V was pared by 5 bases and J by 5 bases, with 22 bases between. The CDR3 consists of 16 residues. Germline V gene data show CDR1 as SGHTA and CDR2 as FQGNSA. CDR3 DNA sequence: TGTGCCAGCAGCCCCCGTGCCCCGGGTCTTAAGGACGAGCAGTACTTC. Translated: CASSPRAPGLKDEQYF.

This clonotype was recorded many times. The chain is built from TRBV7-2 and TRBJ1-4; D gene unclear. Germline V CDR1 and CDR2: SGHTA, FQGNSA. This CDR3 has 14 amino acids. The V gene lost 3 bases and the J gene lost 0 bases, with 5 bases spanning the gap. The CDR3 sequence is CASSFDATNEKLFF. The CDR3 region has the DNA TGTGCCAGCAGCTTTGATGCAACTAATGAAAAACTGTTTTTT.

The CDR3: CSVVGLGNTEAFF. DNA of the CDR3: TGCAGCGTTGTAGGTTTGGGGAACACTGAAGCTTTCTTT. The chain is built from TRBV29-1 and TRBJ1-1; D not resolved. The CDR3 sequence is 13 residues long. V gave up 4 bases and J gave up 1 base, with 10 bases separating them. Germline-derived CDR1 and CDR2 are SQVTM and ANQGSEA.

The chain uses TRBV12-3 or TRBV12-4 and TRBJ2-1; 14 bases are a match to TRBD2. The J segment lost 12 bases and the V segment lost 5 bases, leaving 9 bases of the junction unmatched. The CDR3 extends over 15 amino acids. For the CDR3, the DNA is TGTGCCAGCAGTCCGGGACTAGCGGGAGATGAATCGCAGTTCTTC. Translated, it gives CASSPGLAGDESQFF.

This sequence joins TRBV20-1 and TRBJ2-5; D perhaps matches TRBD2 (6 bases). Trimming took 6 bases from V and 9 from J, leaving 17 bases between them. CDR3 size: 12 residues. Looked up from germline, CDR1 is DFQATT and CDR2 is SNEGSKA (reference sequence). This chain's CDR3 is CSAPGLLDAQYF. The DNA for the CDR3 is TGCAGTGCCCCGGGACTGCTCGACGCCCAGTACTTC.

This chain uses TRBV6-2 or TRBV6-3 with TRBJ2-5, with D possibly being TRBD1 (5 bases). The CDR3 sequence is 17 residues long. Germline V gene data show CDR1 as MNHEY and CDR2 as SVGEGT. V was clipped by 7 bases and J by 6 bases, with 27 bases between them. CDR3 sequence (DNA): TGTGCCAGCACATACCCTCTTTGGGCAGGGATGTTTCAGACCCAGTACTTC. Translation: CASTYPLWAGMFQTQYF.

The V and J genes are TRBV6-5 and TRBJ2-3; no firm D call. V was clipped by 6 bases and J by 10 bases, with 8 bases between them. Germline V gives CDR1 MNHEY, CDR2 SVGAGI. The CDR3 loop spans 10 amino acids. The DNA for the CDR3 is TGTGCCAGCAGAGGACCCCCGCAGTATTTT. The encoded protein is CASRGPPQYF.